Below, 21 T cell receptor beta chains from the same sample are listed, as sequenced in a study of T cells in Graves' hyperthyroidism and ophthalmopathy (dated by TCRdb to between 2018 and 2020). Libraries were prepared through multiplex PCR. The instrument given in TCRdb is Illumina HiSeq 2000. The TCR beta CDR3 regions were amplified from RNA transcripts. The TCR CDR3 was subjected to a first round of RT-PCR using the HTBI primer set and the Qiagen OneStep RT-PCR kit. TCRdb reanalyzed the raw reads on its own, using fastp at Q25 for trimming and MiXCR for clone calling, and kept in-frame beta chains. Rows matching on CDR3 protein sequence are summarized as one entry with the most common DNA and genes. Here the sample has 300,000 to 400,000 distinct CDR3 sequences; approximately 13% occur a single time. The ten largest make up over 8.5% of the sample. The sequencing sample was made of blood. These receptors came from a woman under 30 with Graves' hyperthyroidism.

This clonotype was seen ten or more times. This rearrangement joins TRBV3-1 to TRBJ1-2, with 8 nucleotides matching TRBD1. CDR3 length: 15 amino acids. Per germline, CDR1 LGHDT and CDR2 YNNKEL (reference sequence). With 0 bases clipped from V and 5 bases from J, the junction kept 5 bases outside the gene matches. This CDR3 reads CASSQDRTGWYGYTF. The CDR3 DNA reads TGTGCCAGCAGCCAAGATCGGACAGGGTGGTATGGCTACACCTTC.

The chain employs TRBV7-9 and TRBJ2-7; tentative D call: TRBD1 (6 bases). Germline CDR1 is SEHNR and CDR2 is FQNEAQ (reference sequence). There are 15 residues in the CDR3. V was cut by 6 bases and J by 3 bases, with 18 bases left in between. In DNA, the CDR3 is TGTGCCAGCAGTCCCCGGGACATTCAATTCTACGAGCAGTACTTC. Translation: CASSPRDIQFYEQYF.

This clonotype was found many times. The chain is built from TRBV5-1 and TRBJ2-7; D may match TRBD1 or TRBD2 (5 bases each). Germline V gives CDR1 SGHRS, CDR2 YFSETQ. Trimming pared 4 bases from V and 1 base from J, leaving 12 bases between. There are 14 residues in the CDR3. CDR3 sequence: CASSQGTRSYEQYF. The CDR3 DNA follows: TGCGCCAGCAGCCAAGGGACCAGGTCCTACGAGCAGTACTTC. Full variable domain (remainder filled in from reference TRBV5-1 and TRBJ2-7): KAGVTQTPRYLIKTRGQQVTLSCSPISGHRSVSWYQQTPGQGLQFLFEYFSETQRNKGNFPGRFSGRQFSNSRSEMNVSTLELGDSALYLCASSQGTRSYEQYFGPGTRLTVT.

This clonotype has ten or more counts. The chain combines TRBV7-6 with TRBJ2-1; D possibly corresponds to TRBD1 (6 bases). Looked up from germline, CDR1 is SGHVS and CDR2 is FNYEAQ. With 0 bases removed from V and 9 bases from J, the gap between germline ends came to 12 bases. The CDR3 has 14 residues. This CDR3 reads CASSLAGGYGEQFF. In DNA form, the CDR3 reads TGTGCCAGCAGCTTAGCAGGGGGTTACGGTGAGCAGTTCTTC.

With regard to this clonotype: A much larger clone differs from this one at a single base, so this may be a read error. This chain joins TRBV3-1 and TRBJ2-1, with a possible D match to TRBD1 (6 bases). TRBJ2-7 explains the end of the DNA better; the J call may be wrong. The V gene's germline CDR1 is LGHDT and CDR2 YNNKEL (reference sequence). There are 14 residues in the CDR3. CDR3 DNA: TGTGCCAGCAGCAGGGGGAGTAACCACAATGAGCAGTACTTC. Its translation: CASSRGSNHNEQYF.

There are many counts of this clonotype. The rearrangement uses TRBV2 and TRBJ2-1, with 13 bases fitting TRBD2. The germline CDR1 and CDR2 sequences are SNHLY and FYNNEI. The CDR3 extends over 15 amino acids. V lost 6 bases and J lost 5; bases outside the gene matches: 4. For the CDR3, the DNA is TGTGCCAGCAGGGAGACTAGCGGGAGGAACAATGAGCAGTTCTTC. This encodes CASRETSGRNNEQFF.

This clonotype has ten or more counts. This rearrangement joins TRBV5-1 to TRBJ1-2; 7 bases line up with TRBD1. J was trimmed by 4 bases and V by 0 bases; bases with no gene match: 3. CDR1 is SGHRS, CDR2 YFSETQ, per germline. This CDR3 contains 14 residues. The CDR3 DNA is TGCGCCAGCAGCTTGGGGAGACAGGGCTATGGCTACACCTTC. This translates into CASSLGRQGYGYTF.

This chain links TRBV9 with TRBJ2-3, with TRBD1 matching 12 bases. This CDR3 comprises 15 residues. Germline CDR1 is SGDLS and CDR2 is YYNGEE. V gave up 4 bases and J gave up 6 bases; unmatched junction bases: 6. This chain's CDR3 is CASSSRDRGPDTQYF. The CDR3 region has the DNA TGTGCCAGCAGCTCACGGGACAGGGGGCCCGATACGCAGTATTTT.

This clonotype was recorded at least ten times. The V call is TRBV28, the J call TRBJ1-5; D gene unclear. The germline CDR1 and CDR2 sequences are MDHEN and SYDVKM. Trimming took off 1 base at V and 1 base at J, with 8 bases between the two ends. This CDR3 has 15 amino acids. The CDR3 loop is CASSLLVRSNQPQHF. The CDR3 DNA reads as TGTGCCAGCAGTTTATTAGTCCGCAGCAATCAGCCCCAGCATTTT.

This clonotype came up many times. The V and J genes are TRBV3-1 and TRBJ1-6; 7 nucleotides align to TRBD1. Per germline, CDR1 LGHDT and CDR2 YNNKEL (reference sequence). Trimming at V came to 5 bases and at J to 5 bases, leaving 3 bases not matched to a gene. There are 14 residues in the CDR3. CDR3 DNA sequence: TGTGCCAGCAGCAACAGGGGTAATAATTCACCCCTCCACTTT. This sequence encodes CASSNRGNNSPLHF.

This clonotype was recorded at least ten times. V and J are TRBV6-1 and TRBJ1-5, with D tentatively TRBD1 (5 bases). CDR3 length: 17 residues. Trimming took off 1 base at V and 0 bases at J, with 13 bases between the two ends. CDR1 and CDR2 from the germline V gene are MNHNS and SASEGT. CDR3: CASSEDRRHYSNQPQHF. The CDR3 bases are TGTGCCAGCAGTGAAGACAGGAGACACTATAGCAATCAGCCCCAGCATTTT.

This clonotype came up many times. The genes are TRBV6-2 or TRBV6-3 and TRBJ1-1; D is unresolved. Trimming pared 1 base from V and 3 bases from J, leaving 12 bases between. Germline V gene data show CDR1 as MNHEY and CDR2 as SVGEGT. The CDR3 totals 15 residues. CDR3 coding DNA: TGTGCCAGCAGTTACTTCGGGCCCCCTGACACTGAAGCTTTCTTT. This encodes CASSYFGPPDTEAFF.

Many counts were recorded for this clonotype. This chain links TRBV28 with TRBJ2-2; D is perhaps TRBD1 (6 bases). Germline V gives CDR1 MDHEN, CDR2 SYDVKM. This CDR3 is 16 amino acids long. The V and J ends lost 4 bases and 2 bases respectively, with 14 bases between them. CDR3 protein: CASSYRTVLNTGELFF. For the CDR3, the DNA is TGTGCCAGCAGTTATCGGACAGTTCTAAACACCGGGGAGCTGTTTTTT.

This clonotype was counted a few times. This sequence joins TRBV13 and TRBJ2-2, with 11 bases that match TRBD2. Germline loops: CDR1 PRHDT, CDR2 FYEKMQ (reference sequence). The V segment lost 5 bases and the J segment 6 bases; nucleotides outside the gene matches: 5. This CDR3 contains 15 residues. The CDR3 DNA reads TGTGCCAGCAGCCAACTAGCGGGGGATTCCGGGGAGCTGTTTTTT. Encoded protein: CASSQLAGDSGELFF.

V and J are TRBV20-1 and TRBJ1-4, with a tentative D call TRBD1 (5 bases). Germline V CDR1 and CDR2: DFQATT, SNEGSKA (reference sequence). V lost 5 bases, J lost 8 bases, and 12 bases lay in between. CDR3 length equals 12 residues. CDR3 nucleotides: TGCAGTGCTTCAGGGCCTGGGGAAAAACTGTTTTTT. It encodes CSASGPGEKLFF.

There are many counts of this clonotype. The chain uses TRBV28 and TRBJ1-1, with TRBD1 as a possible D gene (5 bases). CDR1 and CDR2 (germline): MDHEN, SYDVKM. V was pared by 3 bases and J by 4 bases, with 12 bases between. The CDR3 has 14 residues. CDR3 loop: CASSFGGHPTEAFF. The CDR3 DNA is TGTGCCAGCAGTTTTGGAGGACACCCCACTGAAGCTTTCTTT.

Remarks on this clonotype: This may stem from a read error, because a much larger clone lies one nucleotide away. Without the conserved terminal phenylalanine or tryptophan, this CDR3 likely stems from a read error. J is TRBJ1-1 and V is TRBV29-1; 8 nucleotides agree with TRBD1. CDR1 SQVTM and CDR2 ANQGSEA come from the germline V gene. J gave up 0 bases and V 6 bases, and 6 bases lay outside the gene matches. The CDR3 runs 14 residues. CDR3 sequence (DNA): TGCAGCGTCGGACAGGGCGCGATGAACACTGAAGCTTTCCTT. It yields the protein CSVGQGAMNTEAFL.

There are many counts of this clonotype. The chain combines TRBV5-6 with TRBJ2-5; D call uncertain. V lost 2 bases, J lost 7 bases, and 9 bases lay in between. Looked up from germline, CDR1 is SGHDT and CDR2 is YYEEEE. The CDR3 runs 12 residues. The CDR3 is CASSFGSMTQYF. CDR3 nucleotides: TGTGCCAGCAGCTTTGGTTCTATGACCCAGTACTTC.

This clonotype came up many times. The V and J genes are TRBV6-4 and TRBJ2-3; 10 bases match TRBD2. Looked up from germline, CDR1 is MRHNA and CDR2 is SNTAGT. CDR3 length equals 15 residues. After removal of 0 bases from V and 4 bases from J, the junction contained 1 base not matched to a gene. CDR3: CASSDSSGGADTQYF. Here the CDR3 DNA reads TGTGCCAGCAGTGACTCGAGCGGGGGGGCAGATACGCAGTATTTT.

This clonotype occurred many times. This chain uses TRBV7-2 with TRBJ1-2; D uncertain. The germline V and J ends were trimmed by 5 bases and 7 bases, with 14 bases remaining between them. CDR1 and CDR2 (germline): SGHTA, FQGNSA. CDR3 length: 13 amino acids. The CDR3 DNA sequence: TGTGCCAGCAGCCCCATGGACTCATTTGGCTACACCTTC. Translation gives CASSPMDSFGYTF.

This chain links TRBV6-2 or TRBV6-3 with TRBJ2-3; 14 bases map to TRBD2. The CDR3 has 19 residues. Trimming cost V 0 bases and J 3 bases; bases outside gene matches: 8. The germline V gene encodes CDR1 MNHEY and CDR2 SVGEGT. In nucleotides, the CDR3 is TGTGCCAGCAGTTACTCGAGACTAGCGGGAGGGCCCTCGACAGATACGCAGTATTTT. This gives the protein CASSYSRLAGGPSTDTQYF.